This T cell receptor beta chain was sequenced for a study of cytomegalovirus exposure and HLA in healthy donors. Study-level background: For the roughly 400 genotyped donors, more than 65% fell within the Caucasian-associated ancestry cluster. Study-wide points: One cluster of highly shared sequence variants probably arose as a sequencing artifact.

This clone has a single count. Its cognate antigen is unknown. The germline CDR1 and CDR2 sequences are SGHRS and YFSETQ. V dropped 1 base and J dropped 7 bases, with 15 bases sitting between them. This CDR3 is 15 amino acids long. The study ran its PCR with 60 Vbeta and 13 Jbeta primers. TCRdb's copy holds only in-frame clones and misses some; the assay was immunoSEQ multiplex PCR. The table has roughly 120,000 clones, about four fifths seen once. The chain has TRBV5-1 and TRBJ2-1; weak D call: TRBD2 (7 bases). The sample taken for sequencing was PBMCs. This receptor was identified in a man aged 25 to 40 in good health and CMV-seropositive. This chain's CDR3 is CASSLMRGGLNEQFF. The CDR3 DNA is TGCGCCAGCAGCTTGATGAGGGGGGGCCTTAATGAGCAGTTCTTC.